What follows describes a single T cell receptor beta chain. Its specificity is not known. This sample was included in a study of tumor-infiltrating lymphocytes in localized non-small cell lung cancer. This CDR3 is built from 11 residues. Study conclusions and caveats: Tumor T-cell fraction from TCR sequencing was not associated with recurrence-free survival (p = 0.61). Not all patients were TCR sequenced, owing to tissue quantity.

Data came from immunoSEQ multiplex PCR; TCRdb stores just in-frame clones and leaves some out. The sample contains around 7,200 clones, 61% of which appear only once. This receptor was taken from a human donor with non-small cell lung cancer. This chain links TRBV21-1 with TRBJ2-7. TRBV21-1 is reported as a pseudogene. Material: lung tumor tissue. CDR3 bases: TGTGCCAGCAGCAGAATTTACGAGCAGTACTTC. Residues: CASSRIYEQYF.